This T cell receptor beta chain is drawn from a study of shared clonotypes between healthy human individuals. For the study at large: Two women and a few men aged 18 to 49 served as donors.

Clones were read by immunoSEQ multiplex PCR, and TCRdb kept only the in-frame ones, dropping some. The sample has approximately 980,000 clones, less than 85% seen once. Those who donated, Caucasian adults without exception, all lived in Nashville, Tennessee. This clone was observed a handful of times. Antigen unknown. CDR1 is MNHEY and CDR2 is SMNVEV in the germline V gene (reference sequence). The V end was cut by 6 bases, the J end by 2 bases, with 11 bases between. The CDR3 runs 13 residues. Study results and caveats: Few donors restricted represented genetic and exposure-history diversity.

The chain links TRBV27 to TRBJ2-7, with D perhaps given as TRBD1 or TRBD2 (5 bases each). This TCR derives from a young man in good health. Sequencing was done on a sample of memory CD4+ T cells sorted from blood. Subset noted: CD45RA-negative fraction. The CDR3 protein is CASRDSGPYEQYF. Here the CDR3 DNA reads TGTGCCAGCAGGGACTCAGGGCCCTACGAGCAGTACTTC.